This note documents a single T cell receptor (beta chain) sequence. Donors comprised healthy HIV-negative adults lacking recent acute infections or vaccinations. CD4+ cells underwent separation, giving CD45RA+ naive and CD45RA-negative memory subsets. These data belong to a study of shared clonotypes between healthy human individuals. Background on the study: Per donor, three plates held CD4 naive cells, three held CD4 memory, two held CD8 naive and one held CD8 memory.

The germline V and J ends were trimmed by 6 bases and 3 bases, with 18 bases remaining between them. Germline V gene data show CDR1 as MDHEN and CDR2 as SYDVKM. The CDR3 sequence is 15 residues long. The repertoire was sequenced with immunoSEQ multiplex PCR; TCRdb's copy has only in-frame clones and lacks some. The table includes 2 million to 2.5 million clones, approximately 94% detected once. The rearrangement links TRBV28 to TRBJ2-7; D is undetermined. This clonotype was obtained from a man aged 18-30 years in good health. The sequencing sample was made of naive CD4+ T cells sorted from blood. The sample's subset: CD45RA+ positively selected. The CDR3 here is CASSPEAFRVYEQYF. CDR3 coding DNA: TGTGCCAGCAGCCCCGAGGCGTTTAGAGTCTACGAGCAGTACTTC.